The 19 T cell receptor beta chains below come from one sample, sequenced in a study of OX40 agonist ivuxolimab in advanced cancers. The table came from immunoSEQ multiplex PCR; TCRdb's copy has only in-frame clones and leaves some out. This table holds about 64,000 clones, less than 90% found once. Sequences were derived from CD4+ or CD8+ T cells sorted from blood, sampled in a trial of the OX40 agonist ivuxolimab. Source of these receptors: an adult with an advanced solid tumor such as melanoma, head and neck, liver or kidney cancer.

The CDR3 region is CSVGVGANRELFF. The CDR3 DNA is TGCAGCGTGGGGGTGGGGGCAAATAGGGAGCTGTTTTTT. This sequence joins TRBV29-1 and TRBJ2-2; a weak D match, TRBD1 (6 bases). This CDR3 region has 13 residues. Germline assignment: CDR1 SQVTM and CDR2 ANQGSEA. With 6 bases removed from V and 9 bases from J, the gap between germline ends came to 17 bases.

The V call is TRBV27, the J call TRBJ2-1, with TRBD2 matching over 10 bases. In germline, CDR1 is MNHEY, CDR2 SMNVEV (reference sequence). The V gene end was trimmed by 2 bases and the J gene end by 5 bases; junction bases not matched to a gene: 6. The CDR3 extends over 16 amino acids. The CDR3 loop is CASSLESSGSHNEQFF. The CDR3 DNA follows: TGTGCCAGCAGTTTAGAGTCTAGCGGGAGCCACAATGAGCAGTTCTTC.

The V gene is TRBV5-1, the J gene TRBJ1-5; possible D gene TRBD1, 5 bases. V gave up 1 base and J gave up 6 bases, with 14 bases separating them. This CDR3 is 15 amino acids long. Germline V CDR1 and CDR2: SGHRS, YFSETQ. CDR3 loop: CASSLTVGEGQPQHF. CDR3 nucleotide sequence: TGCGCCAGCAGCTTGACAGTGGGGGAAGGTCAGCCCCAGCATTTT. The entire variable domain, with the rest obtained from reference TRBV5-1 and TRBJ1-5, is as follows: KAGVTQTPRYLIKTRGQQVTLSCSPISGHRSVSWYQQTPGQGLQFLFEYFSETQRNKGNFPGRFSGRQFSNSRSEMNVSTLELGDSALYLCASSLTVGEGQPQHFGDGTRLSIL.

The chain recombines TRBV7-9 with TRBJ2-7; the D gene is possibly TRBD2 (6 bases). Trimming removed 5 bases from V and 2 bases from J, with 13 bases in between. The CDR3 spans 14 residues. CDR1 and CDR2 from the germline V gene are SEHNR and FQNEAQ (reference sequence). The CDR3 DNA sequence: TGTGCCAGCAGCCCCGGGGGAATCCCCTACGAGCAGTACTTC. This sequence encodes CASSPGGIPYEQYF.

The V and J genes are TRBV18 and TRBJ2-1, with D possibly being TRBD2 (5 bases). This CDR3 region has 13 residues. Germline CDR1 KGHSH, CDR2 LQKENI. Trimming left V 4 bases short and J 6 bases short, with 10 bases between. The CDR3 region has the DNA TGTGCCAGCTCACGGGATGAGGGCAATGAGCAGTTCTTC. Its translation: CASSRDEGNEQFF.

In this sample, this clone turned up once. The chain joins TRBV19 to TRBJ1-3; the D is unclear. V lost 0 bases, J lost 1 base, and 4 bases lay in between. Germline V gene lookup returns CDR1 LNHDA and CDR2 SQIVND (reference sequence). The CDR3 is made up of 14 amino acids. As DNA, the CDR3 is TGTGCCAGTAGTATAGACACGTCTGGAAACACCATATATTTT. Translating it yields CASSIDTSGNTIYF.

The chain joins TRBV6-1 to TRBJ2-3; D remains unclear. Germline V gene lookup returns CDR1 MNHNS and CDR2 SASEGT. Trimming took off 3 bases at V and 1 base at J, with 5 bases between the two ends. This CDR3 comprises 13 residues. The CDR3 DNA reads TGTGCCAGCAGTGAGTGGCGCACAGATACGCAGTATTTT. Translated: CASSEWRTDTQYF.

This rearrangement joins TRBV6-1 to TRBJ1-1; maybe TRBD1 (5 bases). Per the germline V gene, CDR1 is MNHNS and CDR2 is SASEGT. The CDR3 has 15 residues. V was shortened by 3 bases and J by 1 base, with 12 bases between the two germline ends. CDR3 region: CASSESRAQNTEAFF. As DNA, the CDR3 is TGTGCCAGCAGTGAGAGCAGGGCACAGAACACTGAAGCTTTCTTT.

CDR3 bases: TGTGCCAGCAGCTTGGCCAGGTTCAGCGAGCAGTACTTC. It encodes CASSLARFSEQYF. The chain recombines TRBV11-2 with TRBJ2-7; D remains ambiguous. The germline V gene has CDR1 SGHAT and CDR2 FQNNGV. Trimming shortened V by 3 bases and J by 6 bases, and 12 bases separated the two germline ends. The CDR3 runs to 13 residues.

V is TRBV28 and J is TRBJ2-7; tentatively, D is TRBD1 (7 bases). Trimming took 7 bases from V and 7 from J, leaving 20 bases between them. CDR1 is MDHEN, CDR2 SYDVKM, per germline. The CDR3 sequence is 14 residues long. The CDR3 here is CASIRGPGGEEQYF. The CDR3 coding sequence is TGTGCCAGCATCCGGGGGCCAGGGGGTGAAGAGCAGTACTTC.

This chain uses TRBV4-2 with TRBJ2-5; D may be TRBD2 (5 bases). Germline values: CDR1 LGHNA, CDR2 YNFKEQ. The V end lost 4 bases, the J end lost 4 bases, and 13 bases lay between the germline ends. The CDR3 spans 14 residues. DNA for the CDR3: TGTGCCAGCAGCCCGGGGATGGCCTCAGAGACCCAGTACTTC. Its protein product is CASSPGMASETQYF.

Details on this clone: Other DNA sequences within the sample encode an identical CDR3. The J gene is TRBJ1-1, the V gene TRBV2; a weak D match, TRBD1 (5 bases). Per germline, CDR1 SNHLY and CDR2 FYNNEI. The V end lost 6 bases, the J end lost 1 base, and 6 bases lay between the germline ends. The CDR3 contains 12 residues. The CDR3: CASRRGNTEAFF. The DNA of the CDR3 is TGTGCCAGCAGGAGGGGGAACACTGAAGCTTTCTTT. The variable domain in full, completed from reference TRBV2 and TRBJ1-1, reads EPEVTQTPSHQVTQMGQEVILRCVPISNHLYFYWYRQILGQKVEFLVSFYNNEISEKSEIFDDQFSVERPDGSNFTLKIRSTKLEDSAMYFCASRRGNTEAFFGQGTRLTVV.

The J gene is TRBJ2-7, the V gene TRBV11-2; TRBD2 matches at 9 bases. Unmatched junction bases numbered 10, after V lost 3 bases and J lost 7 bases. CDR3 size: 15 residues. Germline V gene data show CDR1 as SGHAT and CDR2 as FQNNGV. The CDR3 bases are TGTGCCAGCAGCTTGTTCGGTAGCGGGAGCGAAGAGCAGTACTTC. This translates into CASSLFGSGSEEQYF.

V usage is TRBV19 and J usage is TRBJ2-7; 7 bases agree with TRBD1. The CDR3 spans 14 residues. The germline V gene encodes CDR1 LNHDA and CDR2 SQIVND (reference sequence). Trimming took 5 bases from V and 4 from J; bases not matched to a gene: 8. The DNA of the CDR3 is TGTGCCAGTAGTCGACAGGGAGATTCTTACGAGCAGTACTTC. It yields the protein CASSRQGDSYEQYF.

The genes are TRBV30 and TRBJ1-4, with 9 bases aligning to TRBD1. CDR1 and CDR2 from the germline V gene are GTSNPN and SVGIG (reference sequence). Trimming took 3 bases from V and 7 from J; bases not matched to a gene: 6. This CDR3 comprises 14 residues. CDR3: CAWRGTGRGEKLFF. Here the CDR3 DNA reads TGTGCCTGGAGGGGGACAGGGAGGGGTGAAAAACTGTTTTTT.

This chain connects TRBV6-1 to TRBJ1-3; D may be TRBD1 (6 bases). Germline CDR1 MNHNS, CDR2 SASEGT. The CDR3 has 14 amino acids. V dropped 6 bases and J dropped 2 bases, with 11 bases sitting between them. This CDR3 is CASRTGTTGNTIYF. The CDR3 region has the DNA TGTGCCAGCAGGACCGGGACAACTGGAAACACCATATATTTT.

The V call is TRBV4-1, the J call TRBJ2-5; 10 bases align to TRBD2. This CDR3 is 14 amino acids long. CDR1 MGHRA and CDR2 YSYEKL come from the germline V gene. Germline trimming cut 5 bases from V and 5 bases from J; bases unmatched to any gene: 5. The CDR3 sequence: CASSSSGSGETQYF. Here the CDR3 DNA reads TGCGCCAGCAGCTCTAGCGGGAGTGGTGAGACCCAGTACTTC.

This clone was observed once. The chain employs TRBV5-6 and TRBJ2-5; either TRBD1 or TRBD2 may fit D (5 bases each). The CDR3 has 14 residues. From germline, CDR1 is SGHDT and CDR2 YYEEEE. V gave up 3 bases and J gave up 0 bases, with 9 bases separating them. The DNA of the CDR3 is TGTGCCAGCAGCTCCGGGACGGACCAAGAGACCCAGTACTTC. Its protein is CASSSGTDQETQYF.

CDR3 in amino acids: CASSNSIMNTEAFF. The CDR3 DNA reads as TGTGCCAGCAGTAACAGCATCATGAACACTGAAGCTTTCTTT. The chain is built from TRBV28 and TRBJ1-1; D is ambiguous. CDR3 length: 14 amino acids. V gave up 5 bases and J gave up 0 bases, with 10 bases separating them. Germline CDR1 reads MDHEN; CDR2 reads SYDVKM.